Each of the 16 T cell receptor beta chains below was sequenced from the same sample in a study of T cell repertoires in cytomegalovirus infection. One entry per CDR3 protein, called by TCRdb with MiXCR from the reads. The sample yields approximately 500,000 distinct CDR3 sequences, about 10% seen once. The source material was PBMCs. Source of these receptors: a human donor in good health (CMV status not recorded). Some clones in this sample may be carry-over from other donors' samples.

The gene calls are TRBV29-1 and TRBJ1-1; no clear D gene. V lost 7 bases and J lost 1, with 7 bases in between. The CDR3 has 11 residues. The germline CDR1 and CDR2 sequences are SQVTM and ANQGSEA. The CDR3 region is CSALANTEAFF. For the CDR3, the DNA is TGCAGCGCCTTAGCGAACACTGAAGCTTTCTTT.

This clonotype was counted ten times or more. The DNA for the CDR3 is TGTGCCACCAGCAAGTTAGGCTACCGGACTAGCGGGAGGTACGAGCAGTACTTC. It is translated as CATSKLGYRTSGRYEQYF. The chain recombines TRBV15 with TRBJ2-7; 14 bases match TRBD2. The J segment lost 4 bases and the V segment lost 4 bases, leaving 12 bases of the junction unmatched. The CDR3 has 18 residues. Germline assignment: CDR1 LNHNV and CDR2 YYDKDF (reference sequence). Full variable domain (missing parts from reference TRBV15 and TRBJ2-7): DAMVIQNPRYQVTQFGKPVTLSCSQTLNHNVMYWYQQKSSQAPKLLFHYYDKDFNNEADTPDNFQSRRPNTSFCFLDIRSPGLGDTAMYLCATSKLGYRTSGRYEQYFGPGTRLTVT.

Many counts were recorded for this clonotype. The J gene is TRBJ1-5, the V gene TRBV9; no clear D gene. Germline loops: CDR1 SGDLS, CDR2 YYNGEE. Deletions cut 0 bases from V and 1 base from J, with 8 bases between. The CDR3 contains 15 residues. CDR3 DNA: TGTGCCAGCAGCGTAGGCGGCAGGAGCAATCAGCCCCAGCATTTT. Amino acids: CASSVGGRSNQPQHF.

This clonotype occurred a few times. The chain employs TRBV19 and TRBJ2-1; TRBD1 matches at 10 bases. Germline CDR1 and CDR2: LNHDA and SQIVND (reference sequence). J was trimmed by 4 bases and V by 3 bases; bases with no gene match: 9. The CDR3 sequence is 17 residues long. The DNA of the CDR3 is TGTGCCAGTAGTATGGGACAGGGGTTGGGTCGGTACAATGAGCAGTTCTTC. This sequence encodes CASSMGQGLGRYNEQFF.

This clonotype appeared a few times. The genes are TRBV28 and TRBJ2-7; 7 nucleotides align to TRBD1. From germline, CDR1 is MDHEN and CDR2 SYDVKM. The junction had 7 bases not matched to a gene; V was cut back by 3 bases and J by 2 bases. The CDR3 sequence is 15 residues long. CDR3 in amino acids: CASSFWTGSTYEQYF. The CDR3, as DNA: TGTGCCAGCAGTTTTTGGACAGGTTCAACCTACGAGCAGTACTTC.

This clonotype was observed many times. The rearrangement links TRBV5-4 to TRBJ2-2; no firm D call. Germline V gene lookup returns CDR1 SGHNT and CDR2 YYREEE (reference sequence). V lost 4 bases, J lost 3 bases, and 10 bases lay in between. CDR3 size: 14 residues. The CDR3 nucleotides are TGTGCCAGCAGCGACCTAAGTGACACCGGGGAGCTGTTTTTT. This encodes CASSDLSDTGELFF.

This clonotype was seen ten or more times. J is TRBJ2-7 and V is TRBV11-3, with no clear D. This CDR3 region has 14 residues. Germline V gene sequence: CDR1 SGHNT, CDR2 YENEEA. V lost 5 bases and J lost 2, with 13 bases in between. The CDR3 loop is CASSPPGGPYEQYF. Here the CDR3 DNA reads TGTGCCAGCAGCCCTCCGGGCGGACCCTACGAGCAGTACTTC.

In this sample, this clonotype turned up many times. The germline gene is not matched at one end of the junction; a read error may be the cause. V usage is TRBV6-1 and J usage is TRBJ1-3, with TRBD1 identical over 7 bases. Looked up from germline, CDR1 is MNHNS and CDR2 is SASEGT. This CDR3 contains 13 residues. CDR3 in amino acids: CASMIRTGSTIYF. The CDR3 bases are TGTGCCAGCATGATCCGGACAGGAAGCACCATATATTTT.

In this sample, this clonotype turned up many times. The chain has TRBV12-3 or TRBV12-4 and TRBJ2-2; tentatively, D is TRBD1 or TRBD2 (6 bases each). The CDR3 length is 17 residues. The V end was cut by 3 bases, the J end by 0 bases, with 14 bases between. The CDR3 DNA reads TGTGCCAGCAGTTTCCAACCGGGGGCCGCGAACACCGGGGAGCTGTTTTTT. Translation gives CASSFQPGAANTGELFF.

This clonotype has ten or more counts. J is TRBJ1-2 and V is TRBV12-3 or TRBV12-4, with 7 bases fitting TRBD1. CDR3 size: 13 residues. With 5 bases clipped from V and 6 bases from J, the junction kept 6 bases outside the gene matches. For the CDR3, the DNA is TGTGCCAGCAGTCCGAGACAGGGCCATGGCTACACCTTC. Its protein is CASSPRQGHGYTF.

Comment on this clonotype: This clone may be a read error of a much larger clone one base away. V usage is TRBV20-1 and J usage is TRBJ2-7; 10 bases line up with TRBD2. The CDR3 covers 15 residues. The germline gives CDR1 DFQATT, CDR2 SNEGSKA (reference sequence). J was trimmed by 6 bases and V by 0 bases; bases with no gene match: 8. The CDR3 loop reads CSARDASGGLCEQYF. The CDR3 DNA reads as TGCAGTGCTAGAGACGCTAGCGGGGGACTCTGCGAGCAGTACTTC.

CDR3 sequence (DNA): TGTGCCAGCAGCTTAGAAGGGGAGCGGTCGGACACCATATATTTT. It translates to CASSLEGERSDTIYF. The chain uses TRBV7-8 and TRBJ1-3; tentative D call: TRBD1 (5 bases). Per germline, CDR1 SGHVS and CDR2 FQNEAQ. The ends were cut back, 1 base at V and 8 bases at J, with 15 bases in the middle. The CDR3 runs to 15 residues.

In nucleotides, the CDR3 is TGCAGTGCTAGAAGGGACAGGGGCGCTCATTCACCCCTCCACTTT. It specifies CSARRDRGAHSPLHF. The chain has TRBV20-1 and TRBJ1-6, with 10 bases matching TRBD1. J was trimmed by 8 bases and V by 2 bases; bases with no gene match: 6. The CDR3 is made up of 15 amino acids. Germline CDR1 is DFQATT and CDR2 is SNEGSKA (reference sequence).

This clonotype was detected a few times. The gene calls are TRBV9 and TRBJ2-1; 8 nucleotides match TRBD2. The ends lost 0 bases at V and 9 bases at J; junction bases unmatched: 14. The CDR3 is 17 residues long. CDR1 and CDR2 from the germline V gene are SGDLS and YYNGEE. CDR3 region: CASSVGLSGTNPSEQFF. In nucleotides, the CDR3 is TGTGCCAGCAGCGTAGGACTTAGCGGGACTAATCCATCTGAGCAGTTCTTC.

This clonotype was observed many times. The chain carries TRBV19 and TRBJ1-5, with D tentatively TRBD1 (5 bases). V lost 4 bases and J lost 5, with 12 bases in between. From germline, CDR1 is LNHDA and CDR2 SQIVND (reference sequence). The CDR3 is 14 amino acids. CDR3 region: CASSTGPTDQPQHF. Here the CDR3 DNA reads TGTGCCAGTAGTACGGGACCTACAGATCAGCCCCAGCATTTT.

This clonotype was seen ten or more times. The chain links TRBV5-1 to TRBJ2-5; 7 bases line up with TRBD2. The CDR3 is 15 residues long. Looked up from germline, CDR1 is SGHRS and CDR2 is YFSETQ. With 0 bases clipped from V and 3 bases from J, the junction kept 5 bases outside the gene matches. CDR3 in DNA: TGCGCCAGCAGCTTGGCCTCGGGGGGAGAAGAGACCCAGTACTTC. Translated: CASSLASGGEETQYF.